Sequencing of this T cell receptor (beta chain) was carried out in a study of blood T cell repertoires in COVID-19. At the level of the study: The analysed material was cDNA or gDNA that came from T cells, B-cell-depleted T cells, or PBMCs.

The assay was immunoSEQ multiplex PCR, and TCRdb's table has in-frame clones only and misses some. The sample includes about 180,000 clones, 75% to 90% of them seen just once. The table lists this clone with a few counts. The CDR3 sequence is 13 residues long. Germline V gene sequence: CDR1 MGHRA, CDR2 YSYEKL. The germline V and J ends were trimmed by 4 bases and 2 bases, with 9 bases remaining between them. In Seattle, patients joined the study during active infection and were tracked longitudinally. This sequence originates from a woman between 65 and 79 years old with COVID-19, enrolled during active disease. The rearrangement links TRBV4-1 to TRBJ2-7; D perhaps matches TRBD2 (7 bases). The sequenced material came from peripheral blood. The CDR3 DNA sequence: TGCGCCAGCAGCCGGGGGGGCCCCTACGAGCAGTACTTC. This gives the protein CASSRGGPYEQYF.